Following are 14 T cell receptor beta chains from one sample sequenced in a study of siplizumab effects on memory and regulatory T cells. TCRdb keeps only in-frame clones here, not all; method: immunoSEQ multiplex PCR. There are some 52,000 clones in the sample; about 97% occur only once, and around 0.6% lies in the top ten. The sample consisted of naive CD4+ T cells sorted from blood. These receptors came from a human donor in good health.

The gene calls are TRBV7-9 and TRBJ1-3; weak D call: TRBD1 (5 bases). The germline V and J ends were trimmed by 6 bases and 2 bases, with 8 bases remaining between them. The CDR3 runs 13 residues. The germline V gene has CDR1 SEHNR and CDR2 FQNEAQ (reference sequence). CDR3 coding DNA: TGTGCCAGCAGGGGGGGAACTGGAAACACCATATATTTT. Translated, it gives CASRGGTGNTIYF.

Only one count was recorded for this clone. The rearrangement uses TRBV5-4 and TRBJ1-2, with 7 positions matching TRBD1. The CDR3 is 16 amino acids. V lost 3 bases to trimming and J lost 0 bases; unmatched junction nucleotides: 8. The V gene's germline CDR1 is SGHNT and CDR2 YYREEE (reference sequence). CDR3 protein: CASSSTGDRANYGYTF. The CDR3 bases are TGTGCCAGCAGCTCGACGGGGGACAGAGCTAACTATGGCTACACCTTC.

This chain links TRBV5-6 with TRBJ2-1; 8 bases are shared with TRBD2. Germline CDR1 reads SGHDT; CDR2 reads YYEEEE. The CDR3 is made up of 15 amino acids. Trimming took 0 bases from V and 3 from J; bases not matched to a gene: 2. The CDR3 sequence: CASSLDGTSYNEQFF. In DNA, the CDR3 is TGTGCCAGCAGCTTGGATGGGACTAGCTACAATGAGCAGTTCTTC. The entire variable domain, with the rest obtained from reference TRBV5-6 and TRBJ2-1, is as follows: DAGVTQSPTHLIKTRGQQVTLRCSPKSGHDTVSWYQQALGQGPQFIFQYYEEEERQRGNFPDRFSGHQFPNYSSELNVNALLLGDSALYLCASSLDGTSYNEQFFGPGTRLTVL.

This clone occurred a few times. This chain connects TRBV12-5 to TRBJ1-1; the D gene is possibly TRBD1 (6 bases). CDR1 and CDR2 (germline): LGHNT, FRNRAP. Trimming removed 5 bases from V and 4 bases from J, with 11 bases in between. The CDR3 spans 13 residues. CDR3 residues: CASGPRGGTEAFF. DNA for the CDR3: TGTGCTAGTGGTCCCAGGGGTGGCACTGAAGCTTTCTTT.

The chain carries TRBV5-1 and TRBJ1-6; TRBD1 agrees at 7 bases. The CDR3 contains 14 residues. The ends lost 2 bases at V and 6 bases at J; junction bases unmatched: 2. Germline-derived CDR1 and CDR2 are SGHRS and YFSETQ. The CDR3 DNA follows: TGCGCCAGCAGCTTTGGGGACAGTAATTCACCCCTCCACTTT. It specifies CASSFGDSNSPLHF. Full variable domain (remainder filled in from reference TRBV5-1 and TRBJ1-6): KAGVTQTPRYLIKTRGQQVTLSCSPISGHRSVSWYQQTPGQGLQFLFEYFSETQRNKGNFPGRFSGRQFSNSRSEMNVSTLELGDSALYLCASSFGDSNSPLHFGNGTRLTVT.

The rearrangement uses TRBV19 and TRBJ1-1; D call uncertain. CDR3 length: 13 residues. Between the trimmed V and J ends, which lost 7 bases and 4 bases, there was a span of 13 bases. Per the germline V gene, CDR1 is LNHDA and CDR2 is SQIVND (reference sequence). The CDR3 DNA reads TGTGCCAGTAAGGTCGCCTCGGGCACTGAAGCTTTCTTT. It translates to CASKVASGTEAFF.

The chain joins TRBV6-1 to TRBJ1-5; 9 bases are shared with TRBD1. Germline V CDR1 and CDR2: MNHNS, SASEGT. The junction had 4 bases not matched to a gene; V was cut back by 6 bases and J by 1 base. CDR3 length: 15 residues. The CDR3 spells CASSLGTGSNQPQHF. The CDR3 coding sequence is TGTGCCAGCAGCCTCGGGACAGGGAGCAATCAGCCCCAGCATTTT.

The chain couples TRBV6-5 to TRBJ2-7; the D gene could be TRBD1 or TRBD2 (6 bases each). Deletions cut 0 bases from V and 2 bases from J, with 11 bases between. CDR3 length equals 15 residues. The V gene's germline CDR1 is MNHEY and CDR2 SVGAGI. CDR3 nucleotides: TGTGCCAGCAGTTACTCGGGGGGACATCCCTACGAGCAGTACTTC. It codes for CASSYSGGHPYEQYF.

CDR3 amino acids: CASSREGSEQYF. The DNA for the CDR3 is TGTGCCAGCTCACGCGAGGGTAGCGAGCAGTACTTC. This chain uses TRBV18 with TRBJ2-7, with D possibly TRBD2 on 5 matching bases. Looked up from germline, CDR1 is KGHSH and CDR2 is LQKENI. Trimming cost V 4 bases and J 6 bases, with 10 bases left between them. There are 12 residues in the CDR3. The whole variable domain, filled in from reference TRBV18 and TRBJ2-7, reads NAGVMQNPRHLVRRRGQEARLRCSPMKGHSHVYWYRQLPEEGLKFMVYLQKENIIDESGMPKERFSAEFPKEGPSILRIQQVVRGDSAAYFCASSREGSEQYFGPGTRLTVT.

The chain uses TRBV5-4 and TRBJ2-1; 11 bases are a match to TRBD2. Germline lookup yields CDR1 SGHNT and CDR2 YYREEE (reference sequence). The V gene end was trimmed by 3 bases and the J gene end by 3 bases; junction bases not matched to a gene: 2. CDR3 length: 15 residues. DNA of the CDR3: TGTGCCAGCAGCTCGGGACTAGCGGACTACAATGAGCAGTTCTTC. Its translation: CASSSGLADYNEQFF. Full variable domain (missing parts from reference TRBV5-4 and TRBJ2-1): ETGVTQSPTHLIKTRGQQVTLRCSSQSGHNTVSWYQQALGQGPQFIFQYYREEENGRGNFPPRFSGLQFPNYSSELNVNALELDDSALYLCASSSGLADYNEQFFGPGTRLTVL.

V gene TRBV6-5 combines with J gene TRBJ1-3; tentatively, D is TRBD1 (5 bases). Germline V gene lookup returns CDR1 MNHEY and CDR2 SVGAGI. Trimming pared 6 bases from V and 6 bases from J, leaving 18 bases between. The CDR3 sequence is 15 residues long. The CDR3 sequence: CASRVTQGVSNTIYF. CDR3 DNA sequence: TGTGCCAGCAGAGTTACTCAGGGTGTTTCAAACACCATATATTTT.

The chain carries TRBV4-1 and TRBJ2-3; 10 bases line up with TRBD1. This CDR3 has 17 residues. Germline assignment: CDR1 MGHRA and CDR2 YSYEKL. The ends lost 2 bases at V and 0 bases at J; junction bases unmatched: 5. The chain's CDR3 is CASSQPGQGLSTDTQYF. The CDR3 DNA is TGCGCCAGCAGCCAACCGGGACAGGGGCTCAGCACAGATACGCAGTATTTT.

This clone was seen more than once but under ten times. This chain connects TRBV5-6 to TRBJ1-5; unclear D gene. V lost 4 bases and J lost 7, with 12 bases in between. The CDR3 runs 13 residues. Germline V gene data show CDR1 as SGHDT and CDR2 as YYEEEE. DNA for the CDR3: TGTGCCAGCAGCCCGATGGGGAAACAGCCCCAGCATTTT. Encoded protein: CASSPMGKQPQHF.

Only one count was recorded for this clone. The chain uses TRBV6-6 and TRBJ2-1; D not resolved. V lost 1 base, J lost 7 bases, and 5 bases lay in between. The CDR3 consists of 12 residues. In germline, CDR1 is MNHNY, CDR2 SVGAGI (reference sequence). The CDR3 spells CASSYWGNEQFF. CDR3 bases: TGTGCCAGCAGTTACTGGGGTAATGAGCAGTTCTTC.